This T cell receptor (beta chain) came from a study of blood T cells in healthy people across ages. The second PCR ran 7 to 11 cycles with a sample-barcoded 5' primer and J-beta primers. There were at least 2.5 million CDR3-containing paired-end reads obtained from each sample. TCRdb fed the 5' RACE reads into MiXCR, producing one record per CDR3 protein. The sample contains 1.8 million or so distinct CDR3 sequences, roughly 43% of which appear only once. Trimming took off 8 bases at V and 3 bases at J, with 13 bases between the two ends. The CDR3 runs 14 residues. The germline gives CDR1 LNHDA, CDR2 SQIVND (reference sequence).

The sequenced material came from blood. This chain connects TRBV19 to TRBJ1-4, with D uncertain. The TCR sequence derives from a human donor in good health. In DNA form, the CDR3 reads TGTGCCAGTTGTACTCGACGGCCTAATGAAAAACTGTTTTTT. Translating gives CASCTRRPNEKLFF.